This T cell receptor beta chain was captured in a study of graft-versus-host responses after intestinal transplantation. For the study at large: Recipients received multivisceral, liver-intestinal, or isolated intestinal transplants. Whole-study findings and limits: Elevated graft-versus-host to host-versus-graft clonal ratios in allografts were recorded for patients with graft-donor T cell macrochimerism.

About this clone itself: Antigen unknown.

Sequencing was performed with immunoSEQ multiplex PCR; in TCRdb, only in-frame clones are kept and a portion is missing. Of 35,000 to 50,000 clones in the sample, over 90% were seen once. After removal of 7 bases from V and 4 bases from J, the junction contained 11 bases not matched to a gene. The CDR3 extends over 16 amino acids. Germline V gene lookup returns CDR1 LNHDA and CDR2 SQIVND (reference sequence). Sequencing used unstimulated CD8+ T cells sorted from spleen or lymph node cells, obtained before transplant. The sequence was collected from a human donor who was the organ donor for an intestinal transplant. The rearrangement uses TRBV19 and TRBJ2-3; the match to TRBD2 covers 10 bases. DNA of the CDR3: TGTGCCAGTAAACGTACGAGCGGGAGGGTGGCAGATACGCAGTATTTT. Its protein product is CASKRTSGRVADTQYF. Full variable domain (rest looked up from reference TRBV19 and TRBJ2-3): DGGITQSPKYLFRKEGQNVTLSCEQNLNHDAMYWYRQDPGQGLRLIYYSQIVNDFQKGDIAEGYSVSREKKESFPLTVTSAQKNPTAFYLCASKRTSGRVADTQYFGPGTRLTVL.